Below are 9 T cell receptor beta chains sequenced from a single sample in a study of cytomegalovirus exposure and HLA in healthy donors. 13 Jbeta primers and 60 Vbeta primers were used for the PCR. Sequencing used immunoSEQ multiplex PCR; TCRdb keeps in-frame clones, though not all of them. The sample lists over 150,000 clones; about four fifths were seen once. The material sequenced was PBMCs. All receptors derive from a man aged 25-45 years in good health and CMV-seropositive.

The chain carries TRBV10-3 and TRBJ2-3, with unresolved D. The CDR3 length is 14 residues. V gave up 4 bases and J gave up 0 bases, with 8 bases separating them. Germline-derived CDR1 and CDR2 are ENHRY and SYGVKD. DNA for the CDR3: TGTGCCATCAGTGGGCAGGTTAGCACAGATACGCAGTATTTT. This sequence encodes CAISGQVSTDTQYF.

The V gene is TRBV18, the J gene TRBJ2-5; 8 bases align to TRBD1. The J call is in doubt because the DNA end fits TRBJ2-7 better. Germline lookup yields CDR1 KGHSH and CDR2 LQKENI. The length of the CDR3 is 16 residues. CDR3 in amino acids: CASSPPMGQEGVEQYF. CDR3 coding DNA: TGTGCCAGCTCACCACCGATGGGACAGGAGGGGGTCGAGCAGTACTTC.

The rearrangement uses TRBV6-1 and TRBJ2-7, with no clear D. The CDR3 has 13 residues. V shed 3 bases and J shed 0 bases, with 6 bases lying between them. CDR1 MNHNS and CDR2 SASEGT come from the germline V gene. CDR3 in amino acids: CASSDSPSYEQYF. The CDR3 region has the DNA TGTGCCAGCAGTGATAGTCCCTCCTACGAGCAGTACTTC.

This clone was found once. The V gene is TRBV21-1, the J gene TRBJ1-4; the D call TRBD1 from the table was never checked on the DNA. TRBV21-1 corresponds to a pseudogene. CDR3 length equals 15 residues. This CDR3 is CASSKREGANEKLFF. The CDR3 DNA is TGTGCCAGCAGCAAAAGAGAAGGGGCTAATGAAAAACTGTTTTTT.

The J gene is TRBJ1-5, the V gene TRBV5-5, with D possibly TRBD1 on 6 matching bases. CDR3 length: 12 residues. Per germline, CDR1 SGHKS and CDR2 YYEKEE (reference sequence). Trimming stripped 4 bases from V and 9 bases from J, with 11 bases between. The CDR3 nucleotides are TGTGCCAGCAGCCCCCCCAGGGGGCCCCAGCATTTT. This encodes CASSPPRGPQHF.

The V call is TRBV5-6, the J call TRBJ2-7; 9 bases line up with TRBD1. This CDR3 is built from 18 residues. J gave up 1 base and V 3 bases, and 14 bases lay outside the gene matches. Germline CDR1 is SGHDT and CDR2 is YYEEEE. CDR3 sequence (DNA): TGTGCCAGCAGCTGGGGGGCCTCGGGACAGGGAATTTCCTACGAGCAGTACTTC. Amino acid sequence: CASSWGASGQGISYEQYF.

This chain connects TRBV19 to TRBJ2-1; 7 bases are shared with TRBD2. Germline V gives CDR1 LNHDA, CDR2 SQIVND (reference sequence). Trimming took 5 bases from V and 2 from J; bases not matched to a gene: 6. The length of the CDR3 is 15 residues. This CDR3 is CASSVGGVPYNEQFF. The CDR3, as DNA: TGTGCCAGTAGTGTGGGAGGGGTCCCCTACAATGAGCAGTTCTTC.

The V and J genes are TRBV28 and TRBJ2-2, with D possibly TRBD1 on 6 matching bases. Germline V gives CDR1 MDHEN, CDR2 SYDVKM. The CDR3 has 15 amino acids. The V end lost 5 bases, the J end lost 2 bases, and 12 bases lay between the germline ends. The CDR3 DNA is TGTGCCAGCAGTACGGGACAAGTAAACACCGGGGAGCTGTTTTTT. This translates into CASSTGQVNTGELFF.

The chain is built from TRBV11-2 and TRBJ1-1, with D possibly being TRBD1 (6 bases). This CDR3 has 18 residues. The V and J ends lost 5 bases and 0 bases respectively, with 22 bases between them. Per germline, CDR1 SGHAT and CDR2 FQNNGV. The CDR3 nucleotides are TGTGCCAGCAGCCGCCGGGCAGGGGCGCTCTTAATGAACACTGAAGCTTTCTTT. Its translation: CASSRRAGALLMNTEAFF. Full variable domain (outside the CDR3, taken from reference TRBV11-2 and TRBJ1-1): EAGVAQSPRYKIIEKRQSVAFWCNPISGHATLYWYQQILGQGPKLLIQFQNNGVVDDSQLPKDRFSAERLKGVDSTLKIQPAKLEDSAVYLCASSRRAGALLMNTEAFFGQGTRLTVV.